What follows is one T cell receptor (beta chain) and its context. The target antigen is unknown. This sample was included in a study of identical twins. Through template switching, a universal primer site was introduced, and the cDNA contained unique molecular identifiers. TCRdb analysed the 5' RACE reads with MiXCR anew, one entry per CDR3 protein. The table records around 470,000 distinct CDR3 sequences, 11% to 15% of them present only once. Overall study findings and caveats: Fewer insertions were carried by abundant cord blood beta clonotypes, but none was seen in memory repertoires. Part of the zero-insertion signal could reflect confounding by invariant MAIT and iNKT cells.

CDR1 and CDR2 from the germline V gene are SGHTA and FQGNSA. The V gene end was trimmed by 6 bases and the J gene end by 4 bases; junction bases not matched to a gene: 7. This CDR3 spans 14 amino acids. This sample was also put to use in a study of yellow fever vaccine responses in identical twins. From that study: Twins' vaccine T cell responses were reported to seem partly convergent and partly personalized.

The sequence was collected from a woman between 18 and 29 years old in good health. The chain is built from TRBV7-2 and TRBJ2-5, with 8 bases that match TRBD1. The sequenced sample was CD4+ T cells sorted from blood. The CDR3 DNA reads TGTGCCAGCAGTTTTGTCAGGGGGCGAGAGACCCAGTACTTC. As protein: CASSFVRGRETQYF.